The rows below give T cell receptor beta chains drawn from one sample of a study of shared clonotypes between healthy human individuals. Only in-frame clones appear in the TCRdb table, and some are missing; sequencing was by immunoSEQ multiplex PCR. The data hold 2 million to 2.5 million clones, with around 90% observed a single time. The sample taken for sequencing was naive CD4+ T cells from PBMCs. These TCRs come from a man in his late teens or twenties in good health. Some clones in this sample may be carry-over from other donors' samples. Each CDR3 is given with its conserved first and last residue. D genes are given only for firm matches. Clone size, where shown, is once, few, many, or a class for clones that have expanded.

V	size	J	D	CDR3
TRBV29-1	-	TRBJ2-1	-	CSAEGGAHLYNEQFF
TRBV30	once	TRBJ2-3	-	CAWSVEASVDTQYF
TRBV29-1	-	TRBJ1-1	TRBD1	CSVEGRQGASRAFF
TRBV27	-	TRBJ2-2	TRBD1	CASRRGTAFTGELFF
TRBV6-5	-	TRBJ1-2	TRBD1	CASSYLRGQGGSGYTF
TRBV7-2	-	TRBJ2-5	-	CASSLAAQETQYF
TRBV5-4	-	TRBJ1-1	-	CASSLMGNTEAFF
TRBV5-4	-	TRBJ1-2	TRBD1	CASSSQSGTGGTGYTF
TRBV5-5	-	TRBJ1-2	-	CASSLDGLSGYTF
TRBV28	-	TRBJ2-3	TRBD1	CATGQGALLSTDTQYF
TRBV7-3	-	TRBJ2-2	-	CASSHRDAGELFF
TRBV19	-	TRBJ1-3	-	CASSLQGSGNTIYF
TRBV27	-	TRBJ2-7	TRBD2	CASSFSGGPPLYEQYF
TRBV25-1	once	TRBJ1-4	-	CASSSSSGYEKLFF
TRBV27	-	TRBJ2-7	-	CASSLAGGGYEQYF
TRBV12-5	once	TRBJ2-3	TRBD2	CASVAGGQDTQYF
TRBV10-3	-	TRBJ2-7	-	CAISSAWEGNEQYF
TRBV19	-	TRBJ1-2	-	CASSQWGRLHYGYTF
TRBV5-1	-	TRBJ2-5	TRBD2	CASSSGLARRETQYF
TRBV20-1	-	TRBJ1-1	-	CSARRPTEAFF
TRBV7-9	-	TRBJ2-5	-	CASSRPSGTYQETQYF
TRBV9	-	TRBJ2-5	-	CASSSGIGQETQYF
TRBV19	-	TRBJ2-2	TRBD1	CATRTGQNTGELFF
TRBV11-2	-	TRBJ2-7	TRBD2	CASSLNLAGGGEQYF
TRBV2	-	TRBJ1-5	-	CASSDIYSNQPQHF
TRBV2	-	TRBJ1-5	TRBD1	CASSERIQGNQPQHF
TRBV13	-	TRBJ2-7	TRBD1	CASSRRQGQRSEQYF
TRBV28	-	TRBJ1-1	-	CASIAGVPNTEAFF
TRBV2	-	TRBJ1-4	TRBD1	CASSPGLGQGARLGEKLFF
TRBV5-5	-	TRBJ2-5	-	CASSFNSAGGRETQYF
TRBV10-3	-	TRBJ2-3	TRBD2	CAISEGLAGATDTQYF
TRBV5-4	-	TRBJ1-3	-	CASSLSSGNTIYF
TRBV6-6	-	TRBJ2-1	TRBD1	CASSFRDRLYNEQFF
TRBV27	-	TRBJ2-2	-	CASSLSPSTANTGELFF
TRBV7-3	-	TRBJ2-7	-	CASSLTGTRPEGEQYF
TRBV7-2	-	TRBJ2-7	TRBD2	CASSPRLAGDSYEQYF
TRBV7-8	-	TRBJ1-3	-	CASSLGGVRSGNTIYF
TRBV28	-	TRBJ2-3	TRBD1	CASTSSRGDRDTDTQYF
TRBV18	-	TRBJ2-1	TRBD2	CASSSGTSGKSSYNEQFF
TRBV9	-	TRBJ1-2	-	CASSAIDYGYTF
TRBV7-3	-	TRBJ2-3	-	CASSQGSTDTQYF
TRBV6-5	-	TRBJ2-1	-	CAIPREQFF
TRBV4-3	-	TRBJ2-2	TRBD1	CASSQAGTGGLGELFF
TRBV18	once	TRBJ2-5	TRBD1	CASSPGQAETQYF
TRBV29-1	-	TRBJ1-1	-	CSVGLGRNTEAFF
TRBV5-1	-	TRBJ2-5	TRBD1	CASSSGQGSGETQYF
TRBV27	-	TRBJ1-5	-	CASSWGGLSNQPQHF
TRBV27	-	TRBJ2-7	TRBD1	CASSIGSDRVYEQYF
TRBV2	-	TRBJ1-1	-	CASSYRENTEAFF
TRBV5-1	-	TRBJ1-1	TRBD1	CASSVQGGNTEAFF
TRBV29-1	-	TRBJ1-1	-	CSGRRTSNTEAFF
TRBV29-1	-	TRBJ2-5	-	CSVRYRAPEETQYF
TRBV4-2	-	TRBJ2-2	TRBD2	CASSPPGLAGSGELFF
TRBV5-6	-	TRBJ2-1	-	CASSSLLALSYNEQFF
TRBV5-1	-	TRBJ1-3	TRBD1	CASSSTGDSGNTIYF